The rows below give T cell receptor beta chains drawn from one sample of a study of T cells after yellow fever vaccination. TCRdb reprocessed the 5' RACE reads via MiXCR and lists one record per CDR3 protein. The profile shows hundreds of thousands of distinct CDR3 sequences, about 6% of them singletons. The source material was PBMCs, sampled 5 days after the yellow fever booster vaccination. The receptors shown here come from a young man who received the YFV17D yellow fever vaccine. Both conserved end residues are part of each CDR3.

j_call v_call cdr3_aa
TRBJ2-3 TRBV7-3 CASSEGGALSTQYF
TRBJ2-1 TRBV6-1 CASSEGNGGRGTRYYNEQFF
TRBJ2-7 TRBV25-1 CASSVQGREQYF
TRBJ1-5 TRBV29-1 CSVEIQSNQPQHF
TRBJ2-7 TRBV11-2 CASSLVTGTSERSGEQYF
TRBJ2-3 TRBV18 CASSPMQGHQDTQYF
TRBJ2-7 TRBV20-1 CSARRLAGGQSYEQYF
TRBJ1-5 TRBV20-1 CSALQTGNQPQHF
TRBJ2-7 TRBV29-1 CSVVCYSYEQYF
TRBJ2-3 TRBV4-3 CASTLGVGEGHTQYF
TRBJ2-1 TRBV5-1 CASSLAPTGIGEQFF
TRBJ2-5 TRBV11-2 CASNRHRTQETQYF
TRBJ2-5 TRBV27 CASSLAGDEETQYF
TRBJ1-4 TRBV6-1 CASSVGGGANEKLFF
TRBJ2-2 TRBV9 CASSLTRTSGVGELFF
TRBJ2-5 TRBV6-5 CASSYDPFRVSGRQETQYF
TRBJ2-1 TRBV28 CASSLPGAEQFF
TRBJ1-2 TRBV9 CASSVFVTEDGYTF
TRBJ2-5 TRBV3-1 CASSLDTGSVTQYF
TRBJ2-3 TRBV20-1 CSASLSTDTQYF
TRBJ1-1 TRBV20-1 CSAMKSGQLNTEAFF
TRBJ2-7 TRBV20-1 CSAIWLDGNEQYF
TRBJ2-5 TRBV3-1 CASSQDFGIQETQYF
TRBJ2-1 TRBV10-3 CAISEAAHTYYNEQFF
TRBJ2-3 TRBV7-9 CASSPRTEGTQYF
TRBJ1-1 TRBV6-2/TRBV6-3 CASRYGTANTEAFF
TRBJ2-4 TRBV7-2 CASSSTGAKNIQYF
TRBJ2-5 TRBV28 CASSQGWETQYF
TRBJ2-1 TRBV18 CASSQSGRGYNEQFF
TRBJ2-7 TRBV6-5 CASSSPSKRLGHEQYF
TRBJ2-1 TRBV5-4 CASSSPASDYNEQFF
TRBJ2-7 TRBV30 CAWSPQGYEQYF
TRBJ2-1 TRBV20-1 CSASDYSGRTNEQFF
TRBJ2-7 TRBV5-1 CASSRGKGAYEQYF
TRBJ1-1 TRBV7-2 CASSQGTGIMNTEAFF
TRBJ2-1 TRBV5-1 CASSLSRTSGTHEQFF
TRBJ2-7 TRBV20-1 CSASQIRRHYEQYF
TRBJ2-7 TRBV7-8 CASSLVQSSYEQYF
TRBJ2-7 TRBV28 CASRLAGGSRGQYF
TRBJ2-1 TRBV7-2 CASSLAQGSNEQFF
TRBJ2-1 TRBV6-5 CASLAGNNEQFF
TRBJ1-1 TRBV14 CASSPAGSNTEAFF
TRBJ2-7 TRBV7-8 CASSSTDRAYEQYF
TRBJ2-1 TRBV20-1 CSARRAGGSEQFF
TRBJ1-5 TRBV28 CASSLSRTWSNQPQHF
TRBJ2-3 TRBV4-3 CASSQEVLAGAADTQYF
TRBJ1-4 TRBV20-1 CSASPQAGNEKLFF
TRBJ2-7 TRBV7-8 CASSPVGGSTKQYF
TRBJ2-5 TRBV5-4 CASSLRQGKETQYF
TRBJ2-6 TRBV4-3 CASSQEVSRVTGANVLTF
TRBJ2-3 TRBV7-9 CASEDSGRGSDTQYF
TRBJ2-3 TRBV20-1 CSGVPARGQYF